These T cell receptor beta chains were read from a single sample in a study of vaccination effects on CD4 cells after COVID-19. The antigens for these receptors are not known. Profiling relied on immunoSEQ multiplex PCR, and the TCRdb table lists in-frame clones only, not all of them. The sample holds tens of thousands of clones, approximately 72% seen once. This sample comprised CD4+ T cells from PBMCs cultured without peptide, obtained before COVID-19 vaccination. The origin of the receptors is a human donor who had a prior SARS-CoV-2 infection. The CDR3 runs from the conserved cysteine through the conserved F or W. D genes are given only for firm matches. Size tells how often a clone was seen (once, few, many) or the class of an expanded clone, and some rows leave it out.

abundance: .
v_gene: TRBV5-4
d_gene: .
j_gene: TRBJ2-1
CDR3nt: TGTGCCAGCAGCGCCCGGGTGGGGGAGCAGTTCTTC
CDR3aa: CASSARVGEQFF

abundance: .
v_gene: TRBV9
d_gene: .
j_gene: TRBJ1-1
CDR3nt: TGTGCCAGCAGCGCGTCCGCGGGGGGTGAAGCTTTCTTT
CDR3aa: CASSASAGGEAFF

abundance: .
v_gene: TRBV28
d_gene: TRBD1
j_gene: TRBJ1-1
CDR3nt: TGTGCCAGCAGTCTCCCCGGACAGGGAAACACTGAAGCTTTCTTT
CDR3aa: CASSLPGQGNTEAFF

abundance: .
v_gene: TRBV2
d_gene: TRBD2
j_gene: TRBJ2-5
CDR3nt: TGTGCCAGCAGTCATCTTACTAGCGGGGGGCTCCAAGAGACCCAGTACTTC
CDR3aa: CASSHLTSGGLQETQYF

abundance: once
v_gene: TRBV7-3
d_gene: .
j_gene: TRBJ2-7
CDR3nt: TGTGCCAGCAGCCAACATGGGGCAGGGCGCGAGCAGTACTTC
CDR3aa: CASSQHGAGREQYF

abundance: .
v_gene: TRBV5-5
d_gene: .
j_gene: TRBJ2-5
CDR3nt: TGTGCCAGCAGCTTGGTGACGGATTTGGGGGAGACCCAGTACTTC
CDR3aa: CASSLVTDLGETQYF

abundance: .
v_gene: TRBV5-1
d_gene: .
j_gene: TRBJ1-4
CDR3nt: TGCGCCAGCAGCTTGGCCGCCACCTCCGAACCTGGTGAAAAACTGTTTTTT
CDR3aa: CASSLAATSEPGEKLFF

abundance: .
v_gene: TRBV19
d_gene: TRBD2
j_gene: TRBJ2-3
CDR3nt: TGTGCCAGTAAAACTCGGACTAGCGGCACAGATACGCAGTATTTT
CDR3aa: CASKTRTSGTDTQYF

abundance: .
v_gene: TRBV6-4
d_gene: .
j_gene: TRBJ2-3
CDR3nt: TGTGCCAGCGCGAAGAATCAGGGCGCCACAGATACGCAGTATTTT
CDR3aa: CASAKNQGATDTQYF

abundance: .
v_gene: TRBV7-8
d_gene: .
j_gene: TRBJ2-5
CDR3nt: TGTGCCAGCAGCTTTAACGGAGAGACCCAGTACTTC
CDR3aa: CASSFNGETQYF

abundance: .
v_gene: TRBV5-1
d_gene: TRBD1
j_gene: TRBJ1-2
CDR3nt: TGCGCCAGCAGCTCCGGGACAGGGGGTGTTCCTGACTACACCTTC
CDR3aa: CASSSGTGGVPDYTF

abundance: few
v_gene: TRBV6-2/TRBV6-3
d_gene: .
j_gene: TRBJ2-3
CDR3nt: TGTGCCAGCAGTTATGGAGGAGCGGGCACAGATACGCAGTATTTT
CDR3aa: CASSYGGAGTDTQYF

abundance: .
v_gene: TRBV19
d_gene: .
j_gene: TRBJ2-5
CDR3nt: TGTGCCAGTAGTAATTCCCCGCAGGGGCAGAAAGAGACCCAGTACTTC
CDR3aa: CASSNSPQGQKETQYF

abundance: .
v_gene: TRBV6-5
d_gene: .
j_gene: TRBJ2-3
CDR3nt: TGTGCCAGCAGTTACGGGAGTAGGGGGGGGGATACGCAGTATTTT
CDR3aa: CASSYGSRGGDTQYF

abundance: once
v_gene: TRBV3-1/TRBV3-2
d_gene: TRBD2
j_gene: TRBJ2-7
CDR3nt: TGTGCCAGCAGCCTGGGACTAGCGGGGAATGTGAGGTACGAGCAGTACTTC
CDR3aa: CASSLGLAGNVRYEQYF

abundance: .
v_gene: TRBV21-1
d_gene: .
j_gene: TRBJ2-1
CDR3nt: TGTGCCAGGGCGCCAGGGGGCTGGGGGTATGAGCAGTTCTTC
CDR3aa: CARAPGGWGYEQFF

abundance: .
v_gene: TRBV6-5
d_gene: .
j_gene: TRBJ1-2
CDR3nt: TGTGCCAGCAGTCAACGGGGAGCAGCAAGCTATGGCTACACCTTC
CDR3aa: CASSQRGAASYGYTF

abundance: .
v_gene: TRBV19
d_gene: TRBD2
j_gene: TRBJ2-1
CDR3nt: TGTGCCAGTCAGGCACGCCCTAGCGGACACTACAATGAGCAGTTCTTC
CDR3aa: CASQARPSGHYNEQFF

abundance: .
v_gene: TRBV5-4
d_gene: TRBD1
j_gene: TRBJ2-1
CDR3nt: TGTGCCAGCAACCTGGAAACCGGGACAGGGATCAATGAGCAGTTCTTC
CDR3aa: CASNLETGTGINEQFF

abundance: .
v_gene: TRBV15
d_gene: TRBD2
j_gene: TRBJ2-7
CDR3nt: TGTGCCACCAGCCACGACCTAGCGGGAGGAATTGGCGAGCAGTACTTC
CDR3aa: CATSHDLAGGIGEQYF

abundance: .
v_gene: TRBV5-1
d_gene: TRBD1
j_gene: TRBJ1-2
CDR3nt: TGCGCCAGCAGCTTGACAGGGGGGGAGTATGGCTACACCTTC
CDR3aa: CASSLTGGEYGYTF

abundance: once
v_gene: TRBV24-1
d_gene: TRBD1
j_gene: TRBJ2-1
CDR3nt: TGTGCCACCAGTGATCCCGGACAGGGGACGGATGAGCAGTTCTTC
CDR3aa: CATSDPGQGTDEQFF

abundance: .
v_gene: TRBV5-6
d_gene: .
j_gene: TRBJ1-1
CDR3nt: TGTGCCAGCAGCCTACAGGCGCGGGACACTGAAGCTTTCTTT
CDR3aa: CASSLQARDTEAFF

abundance: .
v_gene: TRBV7-2
d_gene: .
j_gene: TRBJ1-2
CDR3nt: TGTGCCAGCAGCTTACGACGGAACTATGGCTACACCTTC
CDR3aa: CASSLRRNYGYTF

abundance: .
v_gene: TRBV7-9
d_gene: .
j_gene: TRBJ2-5
CDR3nt: TGTGCCAGCAGCTTAGACTTTTCACAAGAGACCCAGTACTTC
CDR3aa: CASSLDFSQETQYF

abundance: .
v_gene: TRBV18
d_gene: .
j_gene: TRBJ1-5
CDR3nt: TGTGCCAGCTCACCGGATCAGGGACTCGGCAATCAGCCCCAGCATTTT
CDR3aa: CASSPDQGLGNQPQHF